The rows below give T cell receptor beta chains drawn from one sample of a study of blood T cells in healthy people across ages. TCRdb re-derived calls from the 5' RACE reads in MiXCR, one entry per CDR3 protein. Of about 800,000 distinct CDR3 sequences listed, 35% to 60% are singletons. Sample: blood. The receptors come from a man older than 75 in good health. The CDR3 runs from the conserved cysteine through the conserved F or W. A D gene is named only where the DNA matches it firmly. Some rows mark clone size as missing; the rest say once, few, many or name a class of expanded clone.

cdr3_nt cdr3_aa clone_size v_call d_call j_call
TGTGCCAGCTCCCCCCTGAGCTCCTACAATGAGCAGTTCTTC CASSPLSSYNEQFF NA TRBV18 NA TRBJ2-1
TGCAGTGCTAGAGATCTTGGCGCGGGAGGGGACGAGGATACGCAGTATTTT CSARDLGAGGDEDTQYF NA TRBV20-1 TRBD2 TRBJ2-3
TGTGCCAGCATCCACGCCGGGACCTACGAGCAGTACTTC CASIHAGTYEQYF NA TRBV6-2/TRBV6-3 NA TRBJ2-7
TGTGCCAGCAGTCCGACCCGGACAGGCTATAACTATGGCTACACCTTC CASSPTRTGYNYGYTF few TRBV28 TRBD1 TRBJ1-2
TGCAGTGTTTGGGACAGGGCTTCCTACGAGCAGTACTTC CSVWDRASYEQYF NA TRBV20-1 TRBD1 TRBJ2-7
TGTGCCAGCAGCGCAATGCGGGGGAGAGAGACCCAGTACTTC CASSAMRGRETQYF NA TRBV3-1 TRBD2 TRBJ2-5
TGTGCCAGCAGCTTAGCACTCTCAGCAGATACGCAGTATTTT CASSLALSADTQYF many TRBV7-2 NA TRBJ2-3
TGTGCCAGCAGCTTATATAATAGGGGAGAGACCCAGTACTTC CASSLYNRGETQYF NA TRBV7-2 NA TRBJ2-5
TGCAGTGCTAGCTTAGCGGGAGGGATGCCAGATACGCAGTATTTT CSASLAGGMPDTQYF NA TRBV20-1 TRBD2 TRBJ2-3
TGTGCCAGCAGCCTACACCCACAAGAGACCCAGTACTTC CASSLHPQETQYF few TRBV11-2 NA TRBJ2-5
TGTGCCAGCAGCCCCCAGGGGGGCATACTAGCGGCCTCCCAGCCCGACAATGAGCAGTTCTTC CASSPQGGILAASQPDNEQFF many TRBV7-6 NA TRBJ2-1
TGTGCCGTGAGGCGCCAAGAGACCCAGTACTTC CAVRRQETQYF few TRBV30 NA TRBJ2-5
TGTGCCAGCAGTAGGACTAGCGGGAAGAGCTACAATGAGCAGTTCTTC CASSRTSGKSYNEQFF few TRBV28 TRBD2 TRBJ2-1
TGTGCCAGTAGTATGGAGTCACATAGCCCCTACGAGCAGTACTTC CASSMESHSPYEQYF NA TRBV19 NA TRBJ2-7
TGTGCCAGCAGTTTACGCACAGGGGAACCCGGGGAGCTGTTTTTT CASSLRTGEPGELFF NA TRBV12-3/TRBV12-4 TRBD1 TRBJ2-2
TGTGCCAGCAGGGTTGATAGCGGGAGGTACGAGCAGTACTTC CASRVDSGRYEQYF few TRBV27 TRBD2 TRBJ2-7
TGTGCCAGCAGCTTGGCTCTGACAGCGACCCAAGAGACCCAGTACTTC CASSLALTATQETQYF NA TRBV5-6 NA TRBJ2-5
TGCGCCAGCAGCTACGGGACAGCGGGGGAAAAACTGTTTTTT CASSYGTAGEKLFF NA TRBV5-1 TRBD1 TRBJ1-4
TGTGCCAGCAGTCAGTCTAGGAACCAGTACTTC CASSQSRNQYF few TRBV12-3/TRBV12-4 NA TRBJ2-7
TGCAGTGCCTACCTGGACGAGGGGCCTAGCGGGGGGGGCTCCTACAATGAGCAGTTCTTC CSAYLDEGPSGGGSYNEQFF NA TRBV20-1 TRBD2 TRBJ2-1
NA CASREWAAGTLYF NA TRBV6-4 NA TRBJ2-7
TGTGCCAGCAGTGCTGGGACAGGGCCTTCGCATTTT CASSAGTGPSHF few TRBV6-2/TRBV6-3 TRBD1 TRBJ1-5
TGTGCCAGCAGCTTAAGCGTGTGGGGTAACTATGGCTACACCTTC CASSLSVWGNYGYTF NA TRBV7-3 NA TRBJ1-2
TGTGCCACGTCTAGCGCCAACGCGAACACCGGGGAGCTGTTTTTT CATSSANANTGELFF NA TRBV12-3/TRBV12-4 NA TRBJ2-2
TGTGCCAGCATTCCGATTGAACATGGGCCCGACCAGCGGGATACGCAGTATTTT CASIPIEHGPDQRDTQYF many TRBV12-3/TRBV12-4 NA TRBJ2-3
TGCGCCAGCAGGAAAACGGGAGCGGGAGAATTAGAAGAGCAGTACTTC CASRKTGAGELEEQYF NA TRBV4-1 TRBD2 TRBJ2-7
TGTGCCAGCAGTTACACCCCGGGCGGTCAGTTCTTC CASSYTPGGQFF NA TRBV12-3/TRBV12-4 NA TRBJ2-1
TGCAGCGGCGCGGGGGCGGGGGAGACCCAGTACTTC CSGAGAGETQYF once TRBV29-1 NA TRBJ2-5
TGTGCCAGCAACGAGAGCGGAGGGGGCACAGATACGCAGTATTTT CASNESGGGTDTQYF NA TRBV12-3/TRBV12-4 NA TRBJ2-3
TGTGCCAGTCGGACTAGCGGGAGGGATACGCAGTATTTT CASRTSGRDTQYF few TRBV27 TRBD2 TRBJ2-3
TGCAGCGTCCTCCTGGGAGATACGCAGTATTTT CSVLLGDTQYF NA TRBV29-1 NA TRBJ2-3
TGTGCCAGCAGTTGGGGGACAGGGAATCGAGAGCAGTTCTTC CASSWGTGNREQFF NA TRBV12-3/TRBV12-4 TRBD1 TRBJ2-1
TGTGCCAGCAGCCCACGGGCCGGGAGTAAAGGTGAGCAGTTCTTC CASSPRAGSKGEQFF NA TRBV7-2 NA TRBJ2-1
TGCAGTGCAACCACCGGGACAGGGGACTACAATGAGCAGTTCTTC CSATTGTGDYNEQFF NA TRBV20-1 TRBD1 TRBJ2-1
TGCAGTGCTAGTACAGGTCTAAACGATTCACCCCTCCACTTT CSASTGLNDSPLHF NA TRBV20-1 NA TRBJ1-6
TGCAGTGCTAGAGATCCGACTAGCGGGAGATCAGATACGCAGTATTTT CSARDPTSGRSDTQYF NA TRBV20-1 TRBD2 TRBJ2-3
TGTGCCATCAGTGAGTCGGATGGCGGGCCCTCCTACAATGAGCAGTTCTTC CAISESDGGPSYNEQFF few TRBV10-3 NA TRBJ2-1
TGTGCCAGCAGACCCACGATAGGGGGGACAGACTCCTACGAGCAGTACTTC CASRPTIGGTDSYEQYF NA TRBV25-1 NA TRBJ2-7
TGTGCCATCAGTGAGTGGACTAGCGGGATTTACAATGAGCAGTTCTTC CAISEWTSGIYNEQFF NA TRBV10-3 TRBD2 TRBJ2-1
TGTGCCAGCAGTTTAGGTCTCGGGAATTCACCCCTCCACTTT CASSLGLGNSPLHF NA TRBV27 NA TRBJ1-6
TGTGCCAGCAGCCCCGTACTGAACACCGGGGAGCTGTTTTTT CASSPVLNTGELFF NA TRBV12-3/TRBV12-4 NA TRBJ2-2
TGTGCCAGCAGCAAACAGGGACTCTCTGGGGCCAACGTCCTGACTTTC CASSKQGLSGANVLTF NA TRBV7-2 NA TRBJ2-6